This is a list of T cell receptor beta chains from one sample in a study of beta chain features in type 1 diabetes. TCRdb keeps only in-frame clones here, not all; method: immunoSEQ multiplex PCR. The data contain approximately 26,000 clones, less than 70% of them singletons. Material: Tregs from blood. The receptors were gathered from a woman in her twenties or thirties with type 1 diabetes. The CDR3 runs from the conserved cysteine through the conserved F or W. A D gene is named only where the DNA matches it firmly. Clone size, where shown, is once, few, many, or a class for clones that have expanded.

>TRBJ2-1|TRBD1|TRBV29-1|-|12
CSVTGQATEQFF
TGCAGCGTTACTGGACAGGCTACTGAGCAGTTCTTC
>TRBJ2-7|TRBD2|TRBV5-1|few|12
CASSFGTSEQYF
TGCGCCAGCAGCTTCGGGACTAGCGAGCAGTACTTC
>TRBJ2-7|TRBD2|TRBV5-1|-|19
CASSLSTSGTLGANYEQYF
TGCGCCAGCAGCTTGTCAACTAGCGGGACGTTAGGGGCCAACTACGAGCAGTACTTC
>TRBJ2-7|-|TRBV28|-|13
CASSPSRWFEQYF
TGTGCCAGCAGCCCGTCGCGATGGTTCGAGCAGTACTTC
>TRBJ1-5|-|TRBV7-2|-|13
CASSLGPGQPQHF
TGTGCCAGCAGCTTAGGCCCGGGTCAGCCCCAGCATTTT
>TRBJ2-1|-|TRBV9|-|15
CASSVEGGSYNEQFF
TGTGCCAGCAGCGTAGAGGGAGGCTCCTACAATGAGCAGTTCTTC
>TRBJ2-7|-|TRBV2|few|13
CASSKGQGNEQYF
TGTGCCAGTTCAAAAGGCCAGGGGAACGAGCAGTACTTC
>TRBJ2-1|TRBD1|TRBV4-1|-|14
CASSPRDSSNEQFF
TGCGCCAGCAGCCCTCGGGACAGTAGCAATGAGCAGTTCTTC
>TRBJ2-7|-|TRBV5-1|-|11
CASSFHYEQYF
TGCGCCAGCAGCTTCCACTACGAGCAGTACTTC
>TRBJ2-7|TRBD2|TRBV7-8|medium-sized|17
CASSLDTGTSGSYEQYF
TGTGCCAGCAGCTTAGATACCGGGACTAGCGGTTCCTACGAGCAGTACTTC
>TRBJ1-1|-|TRBV5-1|-|14
CASSPRGGNTEAFF
TGCGCCAGCAGCCCGCGGGGGGGGAACACTGAAGCTTTCTTT
>TRBJ2-2|TRBD2|TRBV5-1|-|17
CASSSTSGRMNTGELFF
TGCGCCAGCAGCTCGACTAGCGGGAGGATGAACACCGGGGAGCTGTTTTTT
>TRBJ1-5|-|TRBV6-6|-|12
CASWLANQPQHF
TGTGCCTCTTGGCTAGCCAATCAGCCCCAGCATTTT
>TRBJ2-2|TRBD2|TRBV10-1|-|16
CASSDLAGGPTGELFF
TGCGCCAGCAGTGATCTAGCGGGAGGGCCTACCGGGGAGCTGTTTTTT
>TRBJ2-1|-|TRBV5-1|few|15
CASSRGGFSYNEQFF
TGCGCCAGCAGCCGAGGGGGTTTCTCCTACAATGAGCAGTTCTTC
>TRBJ2-1|TRBD2|TRBV7-3|few|16
CASSSPGLGSIDEQFF
TGTGCCAGCAGCTCCCCGGGACTAGGGTCTATCGATGAGCAGTTCTTC
>TRBJ1-1|-|TRBV7-8|-|13
CASSLAMGPEAFF
TGTGCCAGCAGCTTAGCGATGGGCCCTGAAGCTTTCTTT
>TRBJ1-5|-|TRBV1|-|16
CTSSPIPGRANQPQHF
TGCACCAGCAGCCCGATCCCAGGCAGGGCCAATCAGCCCCAGCATTTT
>TRBJ1-1|-|TRBV5-6|-|14
CASSWWTVSTEAFF
TGTGCCAGCAGCTGGTGGACAGTCTCGACTGAAGCTTTCTTT
>TRBJ2-3|-|TRBV7-3|-|16
CASSLTTASSRDTQYF
TGTGCCAGCAGCTTAACGACGGCTAGCTCAAGGGATACGCAGTATTTT
>TRBJ2-7|-|TRBV18|-|15
CASSPSSDSFYEQYF
TGTGCCAGCTCACCCTCATCGGACAGTTTCTACGAGCAGTACTTC
>TRBJ2-7|-|TRBV5-1|-|11
CASMGEYEQYF
TGCGCCAGCATGGGCGAATACGAGCAGTACTTC
>TRBJ2-3|TRBD1|TRBV19|-|17
CASSPRMGTGRVDTQYF
TGTGCCAGTAGTCCTCGCATGGGGACAGGGAGGGTAGATACGCAGTATTTT
>TRBJ2-7|TRBD1|TRBV9|-|15
CASSGRGTDPYEQYF
TGTGCCAGCAGCGGCCGTGGGACAGACCCCTACGAGCAGTACTTC
>TRBJ1-4|-|TRBV7-9|few|13
CASSSQGNEKLFF
TGTGCCAGCAGCTCACAGGGAAACGAAAAACTGTTTTTT
>TRBJ2-3|-|TRBV25-1|-|14
CASSEVGARGTQYF
TGTGCCAGCAGTGAAGTGGGGGCGAGGGGTACGCAGTATTTT
>TRBJ1-5|-|TRBV7-9|-|13
CASSLDSNQPQHF
TGTGCCAGCAGCTTGGACAGTAATCAGCCCCAGCATTTT
>TRBJ2-1|TRBD1|TRBV10-3|few|13
CAIRTGQDNEQFF
TGTGCCATCAGGACGGGACAGGATAATGAGCAGTTCTTC
>TRBJ2-7|-|TRBV5-1|-|13
CASRRLVLDEQYF
TGCGCCAGCAGACGACTAGTTTTGGACGAGCAGTACTTC
>TRBJ1-1|-|TRBV7-9|few|12
CASSISDSKAFF
TGTGCCAGCAGCATTTCGGACTCGAAAGCTTTCTTT
>TRBJ2-1|TRBD1|TRBV6-5|-|15
CASSYYDRVGNEQFF
TGTGCCAGCAGTTATTATGACAGGGTGGGTAATGAGCAGTTCTTC
>TRBJ1-1|-|TRBV12-5|once|14
CASGLFGAMTEAFF
TGTGCTAGTGGTTTGTTTGGGGCAATGACTGAAGCTTTCTTT
>TRBJ2-3|TRBD1|TRBV7-3|-|13
CASSLGQLDTQYF
TGTGCCAGCAGCCTGGGACAGCTAGATACGCAGTATTTT
>TRBJ2-1|-|TRBV7-3|-|16
CASSLESQRQFIEQFF
TGTGCCAGCAGCTTAGAGTCCCAGCGGCAATTTATTGAGCAGTTCTTC
>TRBJ1-1|TRBD1|TRBV7-9|-|16
CASSLTRGRGRTEAFF
TGTGCCAGCAGTCTTACCAGGGGGCGGGGTAGGACTGAAGCTTTCTTT
>TRBJ1-1|TRBD1|TRBV5-5|-|15
CASSRQGTENTEAFF
TGTGCCAGCAGTCGACAGGGAACTGAGAACACTGAAGCTTTCTTT
>TRBJ2-2|TRBD2|TRBV5-1|-|16
CASSLGLAGGTGELFF
TGCGCCAGCAGCTTGGGACTAGCGGGAGGCACCGGGGAGCTGTTTTTT
>TRBJ2-1|TRBD1|TRBV29-1|-|13
CSVRGQIYNEQFF
TGCAGCGTTCGGGGACAGATATACAATGAGCAGTTCTTC
>TRBJ1-2|-|TRBV2|once|14
CASRRDTTNYGYTF
TGTGCCAGCCGTCGGGACACCACTAACTATGGCTACACCTTC
>TRBJ2-2|-|TRBV7-9|-|12
CASKRGERELFF
TGTGCCAGCAAAAGAGGAGAGAGGGAGCTGTTTTTT
>TRBJ1-2|TRBD1|TRBV23-1|few|15
CASSQDRGTDYGYTF
TGCGCCAGCAGTCAGGACAGGGGGACCGACTATGGCTACACCTTC
>TRBJ2-3|TRBD1|TRBV5-1|-|15
CASSLATGGSDTQYF
TGCGCCAGCAGCTTGGCTACAGGGGGCTCGGATACGCAGTATTTT
>TRBJ1-5|-|TRBV27|once|15
CASSLSSGYNQPQHF
TGTGCCAGCAGTTTATCGTCAGGGTACAATCAGCCCCAGCATTTT
>TRBJ2-1|TRBD1|TRBV5-1|-|14
CASSKGQGPNEQFF
TGCGCCAGCAGCAAGGGACAGGGCCCCAATGAGCAGTTCTTC
>TRBJ2-1|-|TRBV9|-|13
CASSVGGVPRQFF
TGTGCCAGCAGCGTAGGAGGAGTCCCCAGGCAGTTCTTC
>TRBJ2-1|TRBD2|TRBV7-3|once|15
CASSPHGRASNEQFF
TGTGCCAGCAGCCCACACGGGAGGGCCAGTAATGAGCAGTTCTTC
>TRBJ2-7|-|TRBV29-1|-|13
CSVRTPRSYEQYF
TGCAGCGTAAGAACCCCGCGATCCTACGAGCAGTACTTC
>TRBJ2-5|TRBD1|TRBV7-3|-|13
CASSRDSQETQYF
TGTGCCAGCAGCCGGGACAGTCAAGAGACCCAGTACTTC
>TRBJ2-5|-|TRBV5-1|-|14
CASSLSQIQETQYF
TGCGCCAGCAGCTTGAGTCAGATCCAAGAGACCCAGTACTTC
>TRBJ2-2|-|TRBV19|-|15
CASSMETMNTGELFF
TGTGCCAGTAGTATGGAGACTATGAACACCGGGGAGCTGTTTTTT
>TRBJ2-7|TRBD1|TRBV7-9|-|16
CASSWGTGGTTYEQYF
TGTGCCAGCAGCTGGGGGACAGGGGGAACAACCTACGAGCAGTACTTC
>TRBJ2-7|-|TRBV18|-|11
CASSFQGEQYF
TGTGCCAGCTCATTCCAGGGAGAGCAGTACTTC
>TRBJ1-2|TRBD1|TRBV7-9|few|13
CASRGTGNVGYTF
TGTGCCAGCAGGGGGACAGGGAACGTGGGCTACACCTTC